These 22 T cell receptor beta chains were sequenced from one sample in a study of siplizumab effects on memory and regulatory T cells. Here immunoSEQ multiplex PCR was the method, and the copy in TCRdb shows in-frame clones only, minus some. The sample holds some 100,000 clones, about 91% seen once. The specimen sequenced was Tregs sorted from blood. These receptor sequences come from a human donor in good health.

This clone was detected a few times. The CDR3 reads CASSTGRETQYF. For the CDR3, the DNA is TGTGCCAGCAGTACAGGGAGGGAGACCCAGTACTTC. This chain links TRBV6-5 with TRBJ2-5; D could derive from TRBD1 or TRBD2 (6 bases each). This CDR3 has 12 residues. Germline V lookup: CDR1 MNHEY, CDR2 SVGAGI. The V and J ends lost 5 bases and 5 bases respectively, with 9 bases between them.

The chain joins TRBV6-5 to TRBJ2-1; D possibly uses TRBD1 or TRBD2 (5 bases each). V lost 3 bases and J lost 9, with 15 bases in between. This CDR3 has 14 amino acids. Germline lookup yields CDR1 MNHEY and CDR2 SVGAGI. The CDR3 loop reads CASSYIQGGSEQFF. The DNA for the CDR3 is TGTGCCAGCAGTTATATCCAGGGTGGGAGTGAGCAGTTCTTC.

This clone has a single count. V is TRBV25-1 and J is TRBJ1-1; no definite D call. With 9 bases removed from V and 5 bases from J, the gap between germline ends came to 13 bases. The CDR3 has 12 residues. Germline V lookup: CDR1 MGHDK, CDR2 SYGVNS. The CDR3 loop reads CARKEGGTEAFF. The DNA for the CDR3 is TGTGCCAGAAAGGAGGGAGGAACTGAAGCTTTCTTT. Full variable domain (rest looked up from reference TRBV25-1 and TRBJ1-1): EADIYQTPRYLVIGTGKKITLECSQTMGHDKMYWYQQDPGMELHLIHYSYGVNSTEKGDLSSESTVSRIRTEHFPLTLESARPSHTSQYLCARKEGGTEAFFGQGTRLTVV.

Of note for this clone: The same CDR3 arises from other DNA sequences in this sample as well. This rearrangement joins TRBV7-8 to TRBJ1-1; D is perhaps TRBD1 (6 bases). Trimming left V 2 bases short and J 4 bases short, with 23 bases between. This CDR3 comprises 18 residues. Germline V gene data show CDR1 as SGHVS and CDR2 as FQNEAQ. The CDR3 reads CASSLSQGPPFARTEAFF. CDR3 nucleotide sequence: TGTGCCAGCAGCTTATCCCAGGGGCCGCCTTTTGCACGCACTGAAGCTTTCTTT.

The chain links TRBV6-1 to TRBJ1-1; 10 bases are a match to TRBD1. This CDR3 is built from 14 residues. CDR1 MNHNS and CDR2 SASEGT come from the germline V gene. Trimming removed 8 bases from V and 5 bases from J; junction bases left unmatched: 8. The CDR3 loop is CASDLDRGLTEAFF. CDR3 sequence (DNA): TGTGCCAGCGACTTAGACAGGGGGCTGACTGAAGCTTTCTTT.

J is TRBJ2-2 and V is TRBV4-1; 12 bases map to TRBD2. V shed 4 bases, J shed 4 bases, and the junction held 1 base outside the gene matches. CDR1 is MGHRA, CDR2 YSYEKL, per germline. CDR3 length equals 15 residues. CDR3 residues: CASSLGLAGTGELFF. As DNA, the CDR3 is TGCGCCAGCAGCCTGGGACTAGCGGGCACCGGGGAGCTGTTTTTT.

The chain couples TRBV10-3 to TRBJ2-7; 7 nucleotides line up with TRBD1. Germline lookup yields CDR1 ENHRY and CDR2 SYGVKD. The junction had 3 bases not matched to a gene; V was cut back by 6 bases and J by 4 bases. This CDR3 is 12 amino acids long. DNA of the CDR3: TGTGCCATCAGCGAGACAGGGTACGAGCAGTACTTC. Its translation: CAISETGYEQYF.

This rearrangement joins TRBV6-5 to TRBJ1-2, with 12 nucleotides matching TRBD1. V lost 4 bases, J lost 6 bases, and 9 bases stayed unmatched. The CDR3 is 16 residues long. Looked up from germline, CDR1 is MNHEY and CDR2 is SVGAGI. The CDR3 region has the DNA TGTGCCAGCAGTTCCAAGGGACAGGGGGCCTTGCATGGCTACACCTTC. This sequence encodes CASSSKGQGALHGYTF.

The chain links TRBV14 to TRBJ2-7; 14 bases agree with TRBD2. Germline V gene data show CDR1 as SGHDN and CDR2 as FVKESK. V was clipped by 2 bases and J by 2 bases; unmatched bases: 8. There are 18 residues in the CDR3. The chain's CDR3 is CASSQLGTSGSKAYEQYF. The CDR3 DNA is TGTGCCAGCAGCCAACTTGGGACTAGCGGGAGTAAAGCCTACGAGCAGTACTTC.

The gene calls are TRBV18 and TRBJ1-1; 9 nucleotides match TRBD1. Trimming cost V 5 bases and J 5 bases; bases outside gene matches: 12. The length of the CDR3 is 16 residues. The germline V gene encodes CDR1 KGHSH and CDR2 LQKENI. The CDR3 sequence is CASSTVSRTGATEAFF. In nucleotides, the CDR3 is TGTGCCAGCTCAACGGTATCACGGACAGGGGCTACTGAAGCTTTCTTT. The whole variable domain, remainder taken from reference TRBV18 and TRBJ1-1, is NAGVMQNPRHLVRRRGQEARLRCSPMKGHSHVYWYRQLPEEGLKFMVYLQKENIIDESGMPKERFSAEFPKEGPSILRIQQVVRGDSAAYFCASSTVSRTGATEAFFGQGTRLTVV.

This rearrangement joins TRBV29-1 to TRBJ2-3; D not resolved. V was clipped by 2 bases and J by 1 base, with 7 bases between them. Germline CDR1 is SQVTM and CDR2 is ANQGSEA. The CDR3 contains 13 residues. This CDR3 reads CSVETARTDTQYF. DNA for the CDR3: TGCAGCGTTGAAACGGCTCGCACAGATACGCAGTATTTT.

The V gene is TRBV6-1, the J gene TRBJ2-1; TRBD1 agrees at 7 bases. Looked up from germline, CDR1 is MNHNS and CDR2 is SASEGT. The CDR3 extends over 14 amino acids. The junction had 8 bases not matched to a gene; V was cut back by 6 bases and J by 6 bases. CDR3 nucleotides: TGTGCCAGCAGCCATCTGGACAGGTTCAATGAGCAGTTCTTC. Protein product: CASSHLDRFNEQFF.

J is TRBJ2-7 and V is TRBV28; 7 bases match TRBD1. The CDR3 length is 14 residues. The junction had 7 bases not matched to a gene; V was cut back by 6 bases and J by 2 bases. The V gene's germline CDR1 is MDHEN and CDR2 SYDVKM. The CDR3 sequence: CASSQGDRAYEQYF. In nucleotides, the CDR3 is TGTGCCAGCAGCCAGGGGGACAGAGCCTACGAGCAGTACTTC.

This rearrangement joins TRBV6-1 to TRBJ2-3; no firm D call. Trimming stripped 1 base from V and 3 bases from J, with 11 bases between. CDR3 length equals 15 residues. Germline values: CDR1 MNHNS, CDR2 SASEGT. CDR3 protein: CASSEGLVATDTQYF. CDR3 nucleotide sequence: TGTGCCAGCAGTGAAGGCCTAGTGGCTACAGATACGCAGTATTTT.

The V and J genes are TRBV7-2 and TRBJ2-7; D not certain. Germline V gene data show CDR1 as SGHTA and CDR2 as FQGNSA. The CDR3 runs to 15 residues. Trimming removed 1 base from V and 6 bases from J, with 16 bases in between. This chain's CDR3 is CASSLVYYSSSEQYF. CDR3 DNA: TGTGCCAGCAGCTTAGTATACTATTCGTCTAGCGAGCAGTACTTC.

The chain couples TRBV28 to TRBJ1-2; perhaps TRBD1 as D (5 bases). The ends were cut back, 8 bases at V and 4 bases at J, with 14 bases in the middle. This CDR3 region has 13 residues. Germline assignment: CDR1 MDHEN and CDR2 SYDVKM. CDR3 nucleotide sequence: TGTGCCAGCGATGGGACTCTATCCTATGGCTACACCTTC. Amino acids: CASDGTLSYGYTF.

This clone was picked up a small number of times. This chain uses TRBV19 with TRBJ2-7; D gene unclear. Germline values: CDR1 LNHDA, CDR2 SQIVND (reference sequence). The CDR3 has 14 residues. V gave up 5 bases and J gave up 1 base, with 12 bases separating them. The CDR3 loop is CASSQSWSSYEQYF. Here the CDR3 DNA reads TGTGCCAGTAGTCAGTCCTGGAGTTCCTACGAGCAGTACTTC.

V and J are TRBV9 and TRBJ2-7; D call uncertain. Trimming stripped 2 bases from V and 5 bases from J, with 14 bases between. This CDR3 has 14 residues. CDR1 is SGDLS and CDR2 is YYNGEE in the germline V gene. In DNA form, the CDR3 reads TGTGCCAGCAGCGTTGGGGAATCCCTCCACGAGCAGTACTTC. It codes for CASSVGESLHEQYF.

The chain carries TRBV9 and TRBJ2-7; D perhaps matches TRBD2 (5 bases). CDR3 size: 13 residues. The V end lost 4 bases, the J end lost 3 bases, and 11 bases lay between the germline ends. Germline V gene lookup returns CDR1 SGDLS and CDR2 YYNGEE. The CDR3 DNA is TGTGCCAGCAGCCCGGGGTCTTTCTACGAGCAGTACTTC. Its protein product is CASSPGSFYEQYF.

The rearrangement joins TRBV11-2 to TRBJ2-1; 11 nucleotides agree with TRBD2. This CDR3 region has 18 residues. The V and J ends lost 1 base and 7 bases, in that order; junction bases with no gene match: 12. Germline V gene data show CDR1 as SGHAT and CDR2 as FQNNGV. Here the CDR3 reads CASSLASLAGALGNEQFF. The CDR3 DNA reads TGTGCCAGCAGCTTAGCATCACTAGCGGGAGCTTTGGGGAATGAGCAGTTCTTC.

The chain uses TRBV28 and TRBJ2-5, with 10 bases that match TRBD2. The CDR3 contains 20 residues. Per germline, CDR1 MDHEN and CDR2 SYDVKM. The J segment lost 5 bases and the V segment lost 3 bases, leaving 21 bases of the junction unmatched. The CDR3 nucleotides read TGTGCCAGCAGTTTTCCCTCCCGGGGGCTAGCGGGAGCCGTCAGGGAGACCCAGTACTTC. It encodes CASSFPSRGLAGAVRETQYF.

CDR3 sequence reads: CASSSATSVSYNEQFF. CDR3 DNA: TGTGCCAGCAGTTCCGCAACTAGCGTTTCCTACAATGAGCAGTTCTTC. The rearrangement uses TRBV27 and TRBJ2-1, with TRBD2 identical over 7 bases. Per germline, CDR1 MNHEY and CDR2 SMNVEV (reference sequence). Trimming took 4 bases from V and 1 from J; bases not matched to a gene: 7. The CDR3 runs 16 residues.